This T cell receptor beta chain comes out of a study of regulatory T cells in long-lasting Graves disease (dated by TCRdb to about 2021). As for the study more broadly: Newly diagnosed Graves' disease patients had taken antithyroid drugs for less than 3 months. Patients with persistent Graves' disease were compared with patients with newly diagnosed Graves' disease using TCR sequencing and RNA sequencing of peripheral blood. The study was registered as a clinical trial and conducted in China. A total of around 35 samples underwent TCR sequencing, from about 13 patients with persistent Graves' disease and 20 or so patients with newly diagnosed Graves' disease.

Relative to germline, V is 0 bases shorter and J is 5 bases shorter, with 4 bases between their ends. Reading the germline V gene (reference sequence) gives CDR1 MNHEY and CDR2 SMNVEV. Including the terminal cysteine and phenylalanine, the CDR3 comprises 13 residues. Only the CDR3 portion is preserved as DNA: 39 bases, with reading frame beginning at the first base. This clonotype was picked up many times. Its antigen is currently not known. No quality values exist for individual bases; no much larger clone is one base distant. Libraries were built with multiplex PCR. TCRdb names Illumina HiSeq 4000 as the instrument used. TCR beta libraries were built with iRepertoire HTBI primers and Arm-PCR amplification of CDR3 regions. Gel purification was performed on PCR products prior to sequencing. The paper's processing steps were these. Gene usage analysis of CDR3 amino acid clonotypes relied on the roughly 60 TRBV and 14 TRBJ segments identified across samples. COPE and FqMerger were used to merge the filtered high-quality paired reads into contigs. BLAST was used to align contigs to the IMGT TRBV, TRBD and TRBJ reference genes, and CDR3 was defined following IMGT. Clonotypes above 0.1% frequency were classified as highly expanded clones. Shannon entropy served as the measure of repertoire diversity, while the Gini coefficient captured V-J evenness. A clonotype was considered public if more than one individual shared it. TCRdb trimmed the raw reads at Q25, called clones with MiXCR and kept productive beta chains. Rows with one shared CDR3 protein collapse into an entry with the most common genes and DNA. These V and J calls rely on TCRdb rather than the paper's analysis. The table for this sample lists approximately 460,000 distinct CDR3 sequences; around 15% of them were counted only once. The ten top clones hold about 10% of the sample.

The label giving this sample's time point can be read as: newly diagnosed GD, antithyroid drugs for less than 3 months. For both TCR sequencing and RNA sequencing, RNA was extracted from PBMCs using TRIzol. The diagnosis of Graves' disease was made according to American Thyroid Association guidelines. Recruitment of patients was carried out at an endocrinology department in Xi'an, China. Each patient gave approximately 8.8 milliliters of peripheral blood, collected in an EDTA anticoagulant tube. Ficoll Paque Plus density gradient separation was used to isolate PBMCs, and no further T cell sorting was performed. RNA quality was checked with an Agilent 2100 Bioanalyzer and agarose gel, and concentration with a NanoDrop 2000. Broad study findings and their caveats: Patients with persistent disease shared more public clonotypes (about 2,900) than newly diagnosed patients did (roughly 970). Persistent Graves' disease patients showed lower TCR Shannon entropy and fewer highly expanded clones than newly diagnosed patients, suggesting clonal expansion. Only peripheral blood was studied, because thyroid tissue, the primary lesion, was inaccessible. TRBV28, TRBJ1-2 and TRBJ2-5 were preferentially used in persistent disease, while TRBV20-1 and TRBJ2-1 were favored in newly diagnosed disease. Sequencing and analysis were limited to the TCR beta chain. As a limitation, the authors acknowledged that the small sample size may reduce accuracy.

A further study also used this sample, focusing on T cells in Graves' hyperthyroidism and ophthalmopathy. The other study reports the following: Stable Graves' hyperthyroidism was defined as no progression to ophthalmopathy during 18 months of follow-up. The hyperthyroidism patients were between 18 and 65 years old and newly diagnosed, with a disease duration of less than 2 months. Exclusion was applied to patients with uncontrolled infections, other autoimmune diseases, pregnancy or lactation. Diagnoses relied on clinical symptoms, serum thyroxine and TRAb, thyroid ultrasound and orbital computed tomography. For the first round of RT-PCR on the TCR CDR3, the HTBI primer set was used together with the Qiagen OneStep RT-PCR kit. Most expanded thyroid clonotypes (frequency above 0.001) were also found in blood, which suggests that blood repertoires may mirror thyroid immune responses. A model built on a 13 V-J signature distinguished ophthalmopathy from stable hyperthyroidism, reaching over 85% sensitivity and approximately 83% specificity in cross-validation and 80%/75% in testing. During validation, the model predicted progression to ophthalmopathy a median of about 6.5 months ahead of onset, with 70.59% sensitivity and around 72% specificity. To identify distinguishing TCR V-J signatures, a discovery cohort of some 100 patients was used, comprising some 45 with Graves' ophthalmopathy and roughly 60 with stable Graves' hyperthyroidism. Prospective prediction of ophthalmopathy was tested in an independent validation cohort of 18 to 20 hyperthyroidism patients and 15 to 17 patients who later progressed to ophthalmopathy. For training and testing, the 100 patients in the discovery cohort were randomly divided in a 7:3 ratio. The study also compared thyroid tissue and blood T-cell repertoires from about 6 Graves' hyperthyroidism patients. After sampling, hyperthyroidism patients received methimazole starting at 30 mg daily, and ophthalmopathy patients received high-dose intravenous methylprednisolone. Libraries were constructed in a second round of multiplex PCR, after which size selection and purification were carried out. The libraries were sequenced on an Illumina HiSeq2000 using paired-end 100 bp reads. SOAPnuke was used to process the raw data, removing reads that contained adapters or uncalled bases, had a mean Phred below 15, or lacked an exact match to the constant primer or identifier. High-quality paired reads were merged with COPE v1.2.5, and unique nucleotide sequences were defined as clonotypes. MiTCR v1.1 was used to align clonotypes to the IMGT TRBV, TRBD and TRBJ reference segments. The analysis was restricted to V-J combinations with a frequency above 0.0001, which together covered 99% to 99.2% of the repertoires. A TCS score was defined as the ratio between F50 (clonal expansion) and ExV (chaos), using BLOSUM62-based TCRdist between CDR3 peptides within each V-J. Welch's t-statistics and random forest reduced just over 500 V-J features to 13, which were used in a naive Bayes classifier (R e1071). No statistical method was used to fix the sample size in advance, and group allocation was not hidden from the investigators. The paper reports TCR Vbeta CDR3 sequencing of approximately 140 peripheral blood samples: approximately 43 ophthalmopathy, fewer than 80 hyperthyroidism and around 17 progressor patients.

Sequenced material: peripheral blood mononuclear cells (PBMCs), taken at new diagnosis, from a patient treated with antithyroid drugs. The rearrangement joined TRBV27 to TRBJ2-2; no D segment can be confidently identified. The TCR was taken from a woman aged 30 to 39 with Graves disease. Donor details come from another sample of the same person, matched by shared clones. CDR3 loop: CASSLSETGELFF. The nucleotide sequence reads TGTGCCAGCAGTTTATCGGAGACCGGGGAGCTGTTTTTT.